This T cell receptor beta chain derives from a study of cytomegalovirus exposure and HLA in healthy donors. Study conclusions and caveats: Reports credit the classifier with highly specific, highly sensitive diagnosis of cytomegalovirus status. The authors reported that TCR beta sequences could predict HLA-A and HLA-B alleles. These predictions were accurate for most subjects in the first cohort.

Donors in the study were healthy people who gave bone marrow. About this clone itself: Its antigen is currently unknown.

Both 60 Vbeta primers and 13 Jbeta primers went into the PCR. Profiled with immunoSEQ multiplex PCR; TCRdb holds only in-frame clones, not every one. The table has about 190,000 clones, over 60% seen once. V dropped 6 bases and J dropped 7; count of bases not matched to a gene: 5. From germline, CDR1 is SNHLY and CDR2 FYNNEI. The length of the CDR3 is 12 residues. Sequenced sample: PBMCs. The receptor's source is a woman aged 40-49 years in good health and CMV-seronegative. The rearrangement uses TRBV2 and TRBJ2-5; 7 bases align to TRBD1. CDR3 nucleotide sequence: TGTGCCAGCAGCCGGACAGGAGGGACCCAGTACTTC. Amino acids: CASSRTGGTQYF.